This entry describes one T cell receptor (beta chain). Its antigen is undetermined. This record belongs to a study of CD8 T cells in Susac syndrome. Looking at the study overall: At the time of blood draw, patients with Susac syndrome were therapy-naive, receiving corticosteroids, or receiving intravenous immunoglobulin alone. Study outcomes and limitations: The study admitted that it had a relatively small number of individuals in its TCR sequencing and HLA analysis.

Random hexamers were used to reverse transcribe 0.5 to 1 ug of RNA. The authors amplified TCR beta CDR3 across 54 Vbeta and 13 Jbeta using immunoSEQ multiplex PCR. TCRdb called the immunoSEQ multiplex PCR reads again in MiXCR, with one record for every CDR3 protein. The profile shows about 170,000 distinct CDR3 sequences, roughly 95% of them singletons. CDR1 is SQVTM, CDR2 ANQGSEA, per germline. CDR3 length: 11 amino acids. V was clipped by 5 bases and J by 8 bases, with 10 bases between them. The TCR sequence derives from a human donor with Susac syndrome. The specimen sequenced was CD4+ T cells from PBMCs. The V gene is TRBV29-1, the J gene TRBJ2-1; D call uncertain. The CDR3 spells CSVSWVDEQFF. The CDR3 region has the DNA TGCAGCGTTTCCTGGGTGGATGAGCAGTTCTTC.